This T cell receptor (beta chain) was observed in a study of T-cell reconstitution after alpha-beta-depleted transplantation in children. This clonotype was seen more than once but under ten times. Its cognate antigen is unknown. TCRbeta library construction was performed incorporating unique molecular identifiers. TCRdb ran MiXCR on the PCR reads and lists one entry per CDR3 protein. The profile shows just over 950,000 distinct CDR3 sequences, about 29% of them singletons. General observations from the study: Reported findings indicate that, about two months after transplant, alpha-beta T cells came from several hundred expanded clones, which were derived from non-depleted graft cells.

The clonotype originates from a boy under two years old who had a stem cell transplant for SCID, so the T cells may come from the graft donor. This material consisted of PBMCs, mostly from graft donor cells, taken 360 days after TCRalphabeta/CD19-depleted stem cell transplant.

CDR3 region: CSASGEAGYTF. In DNA, the CDR3 is TGCAGTGCTAGTGGTGAGGCGGGCTACACCTTC. This rearrangement joins TRBV20-1 to TRBJ1-2; the D is unclear. Germline assignment: CDR1 DFQATT and CDR2 SNEGSKA (reference sequence). CDR3 size: 11 residues. The V gene lost 3 bases and the J gene lost 8 bases, with 10 bases spanning the gap.